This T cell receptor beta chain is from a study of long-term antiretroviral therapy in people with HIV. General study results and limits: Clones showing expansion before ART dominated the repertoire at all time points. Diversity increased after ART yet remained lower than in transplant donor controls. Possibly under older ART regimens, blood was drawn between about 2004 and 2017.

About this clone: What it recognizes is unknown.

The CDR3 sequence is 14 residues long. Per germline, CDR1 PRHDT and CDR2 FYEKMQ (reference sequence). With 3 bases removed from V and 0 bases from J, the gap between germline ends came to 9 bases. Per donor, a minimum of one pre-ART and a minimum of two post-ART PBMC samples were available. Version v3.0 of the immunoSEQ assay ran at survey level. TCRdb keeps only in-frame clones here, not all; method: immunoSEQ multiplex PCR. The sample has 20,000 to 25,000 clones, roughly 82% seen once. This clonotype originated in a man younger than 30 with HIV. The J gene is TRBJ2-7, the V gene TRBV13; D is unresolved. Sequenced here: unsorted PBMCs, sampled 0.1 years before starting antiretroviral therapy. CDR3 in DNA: TGTGCCAGCAGCTTTTCCGGGTCCTCCTACGAGCAGTACTTC. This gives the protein CASSFSGSSYEQYF.